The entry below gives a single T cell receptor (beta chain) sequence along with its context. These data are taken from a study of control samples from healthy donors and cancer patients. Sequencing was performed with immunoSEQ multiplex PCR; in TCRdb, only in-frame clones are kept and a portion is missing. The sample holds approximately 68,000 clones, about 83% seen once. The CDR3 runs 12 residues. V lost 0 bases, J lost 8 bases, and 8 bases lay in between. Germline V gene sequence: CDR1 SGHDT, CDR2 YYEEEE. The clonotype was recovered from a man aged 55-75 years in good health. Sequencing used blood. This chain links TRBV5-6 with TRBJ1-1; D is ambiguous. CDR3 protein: CASSLVEQEAFF. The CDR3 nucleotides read TGTGCCAGCAGCTTGGTAGAACAAGAAGCTTTCTTT.